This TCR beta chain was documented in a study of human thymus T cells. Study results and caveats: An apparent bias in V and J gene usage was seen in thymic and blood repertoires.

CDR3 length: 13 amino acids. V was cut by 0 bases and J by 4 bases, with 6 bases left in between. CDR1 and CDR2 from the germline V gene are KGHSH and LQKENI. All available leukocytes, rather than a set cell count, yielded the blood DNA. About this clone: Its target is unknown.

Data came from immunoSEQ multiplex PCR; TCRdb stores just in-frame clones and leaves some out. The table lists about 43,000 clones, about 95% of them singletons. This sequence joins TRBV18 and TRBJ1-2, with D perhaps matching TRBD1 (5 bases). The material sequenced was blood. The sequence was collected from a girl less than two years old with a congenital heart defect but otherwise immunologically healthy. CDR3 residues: CASSPPGVYGYTF. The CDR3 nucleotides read TGTGCCAGCTCACCACCGGGGGTCTATGGCTACACCTTC.